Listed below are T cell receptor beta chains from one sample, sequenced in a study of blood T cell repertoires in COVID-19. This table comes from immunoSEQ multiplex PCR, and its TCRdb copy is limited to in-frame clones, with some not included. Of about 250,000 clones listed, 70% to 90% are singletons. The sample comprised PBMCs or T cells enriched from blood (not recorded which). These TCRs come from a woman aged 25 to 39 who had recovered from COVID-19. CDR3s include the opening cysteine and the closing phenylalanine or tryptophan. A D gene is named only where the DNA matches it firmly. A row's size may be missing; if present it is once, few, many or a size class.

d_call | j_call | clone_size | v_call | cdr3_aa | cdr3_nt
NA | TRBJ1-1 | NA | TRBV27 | CASSSSGARNEAFF | TGTGCCAGCAGTTCCAGCGGGGCCCGGAATGAAGCTTTCTTT
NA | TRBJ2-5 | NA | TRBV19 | CASRPGGLKTQYF | TGTGCCAGTAGGCCAGGGGGGCTCAAGACCCAGTACTTC
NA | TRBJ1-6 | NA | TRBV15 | CATSRQGSNSPLHF | TGTGCCACCAGCAGACAGGGGAGTAATTCACCCCTCCACTTT
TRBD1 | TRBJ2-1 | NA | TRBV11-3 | CASSLGQGIHNEQFF | TGTGCCAGCAGCCTCGGACAGGGGATTCACAATGAGCAGTTCTTC
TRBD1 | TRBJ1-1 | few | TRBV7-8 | CASSGDRSNTEAFF | TGTGCCAGCAGCGGGGACAGGTCGAACACTGAAGCTTTCTTT
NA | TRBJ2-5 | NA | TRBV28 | CASSPGLKETQYF | TGTGCCAGCAGTCCGGGACTGAAAGAGACCCAGTACTTC
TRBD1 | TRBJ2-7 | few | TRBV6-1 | CASSELETGGYEQYF | TGTGCCAGCAGTGAGTTGGAGACAGGGGGCTACGAGCAGTACTTC
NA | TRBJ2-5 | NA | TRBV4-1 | CASSQGTGEETQYF | TGCGCCAGCAGCCAAGGGACTGGGGAAGAGACCCAGTACTTC
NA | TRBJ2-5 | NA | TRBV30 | CASSPGLRETQYF | TGTGCCTCGTCCCCTGGCCTCCGAGAGACCCAGTACTTC
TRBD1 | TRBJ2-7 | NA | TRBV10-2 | CASRSGTGKFYEQYF | TGCGCCAGCAGATCCGGGACAGGGAAATTCTACGAGCAGTACTTC
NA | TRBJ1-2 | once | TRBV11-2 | CASSSWPRYNYGYTF | TGTGCCAGCAGCTCGTGGCCCCGTTATAACTATGGCTACACCTTC
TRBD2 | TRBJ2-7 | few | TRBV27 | CASSLGTSGSYEQYF | TGTGCCAGCAGTTTAGGGACTAGCGGTTCCTACGAGCAGTACTTC
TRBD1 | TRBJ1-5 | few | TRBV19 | CASTLTGHRNQPQHF | TGTGCCAGTACCCTGACAGGGCATCGGAATCAGCCCCAGCATTTT
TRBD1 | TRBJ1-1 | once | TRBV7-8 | CASSLAAGGNTEAFF | TGTGCCAGCAGCTTAGCTGCAGGGGGCAACACTGAAGCTTTCTTT
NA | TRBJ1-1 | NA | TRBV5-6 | CASRPQGLNTEAFF | TGTGCCAGCAGACCACAGGGACTGAACACTGAAGCTTTCTTT
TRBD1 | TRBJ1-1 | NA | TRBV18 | CASSPLTGGRSTEAFF | TGTGCCAGCTCACCACTTACAGGGGGCAGGAGCACTGAAGCTTTCTTT
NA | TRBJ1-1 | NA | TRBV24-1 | CATSGGVMNTEAFF | TGTGCCACCAGTGGAGGCGTGATGAACACTGAAGCTTTCTTT
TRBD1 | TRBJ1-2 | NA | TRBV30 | CAWSGGERTGNGYTF | TGTGCCTGGAGTGGAGGAGAAAGGACAGGGAATGGCTACACCTTC
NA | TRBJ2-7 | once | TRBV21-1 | CASSNGTESSYEQYF | TGTGCCAGCAGCAACGGGACAGAAAGCTCCTACGAGCAGTACTTC
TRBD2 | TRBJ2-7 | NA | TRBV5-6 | CASSLGLAGGKPSQQYF | TGTGCCAGCAGCTTAGGACTAGCGGGAGGAAAGCCCTCACAGCAGTACTTC
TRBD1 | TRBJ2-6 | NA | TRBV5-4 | CASSLDRGSGANVLTF | TGTGCCAGCAGCTTAGACAGGGGGAGCGGGGCCAACGTCCTGACTTTC
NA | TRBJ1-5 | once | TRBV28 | CASRLTVYSNQPQHF | TGTGCCAGCAGACTGACAGTTTATAGCAATCAGCCCCAGCATTTT
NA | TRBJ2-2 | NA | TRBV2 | CASRTANTGELFF | TGTGCCAGCAGAACAGCGAACACCGGGGAGCTGTTTTTT
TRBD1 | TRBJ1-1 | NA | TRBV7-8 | CASSLGGTATEAFF | TGTGCCAGCAGCTTAGGGGGGACAGCCACTGAAGCTTTCTTT
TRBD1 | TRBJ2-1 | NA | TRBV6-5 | CASSYPGQGARNEQFF | TGTGCCAGCAGTTACCCCGGACAGGGGGCGCGAAATGAGCAGTTCTTC
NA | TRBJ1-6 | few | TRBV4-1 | CASSQDRARGTSPLHF | TGCGCCAGCAGCCAAGATCGTGCCAGGGGTACTTCACCCCTCCACTTT